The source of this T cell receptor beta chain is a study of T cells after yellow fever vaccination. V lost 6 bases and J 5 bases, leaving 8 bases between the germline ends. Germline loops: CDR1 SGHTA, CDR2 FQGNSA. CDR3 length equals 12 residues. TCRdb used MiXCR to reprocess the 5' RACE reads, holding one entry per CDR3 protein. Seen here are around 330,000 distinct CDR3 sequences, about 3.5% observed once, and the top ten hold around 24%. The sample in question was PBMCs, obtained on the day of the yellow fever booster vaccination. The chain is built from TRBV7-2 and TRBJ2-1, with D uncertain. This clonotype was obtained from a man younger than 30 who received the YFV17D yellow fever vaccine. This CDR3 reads CASSVPDNEQFF. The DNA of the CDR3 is TGTGCCAGCAGTGTCCCTGACAATGAGCAGTTCTTC.